Sequencing of this T cell receptor (beta chain) was carried out in a study of blood T cell repertoires in COVID-19. In its sample, this clone was seen a few times. The CDR3 totals 16 residues. With V trimmed by 3 bases and J by 4 bases, 9 bases remained unmatched. Germline V lookup: CDR1 LGHNA, CDR2 YNFKEQ. Measured with immunoSEQ multiplex PCR; TCRdb has only the in-frame clones, and not every one. The data hold 150,000 to 200,000 clones, with 80% to 85% observed a single time. Sequencing was performed on PBMCs or T cells enriched from blood (not recorded which). J is TRBJ2-5 and V is TRBV4-2; 9 bases are shared with TRBD2. The TCR originated in a woman aged 55-70 years who had recovered from COVID-19. This CDR3 reads CASSQTLAGSVETQYF. The CDR3 nucleotides read TGTGCCAGCAGCCAGACCCTAGCGGGGTCGGTAGAGACCCAGTACTTC.